This T cell receptor (beta chain) was sequenced for a study of T cell responses to AZD1222 COVID-19 vaccine. General study results and limits: Seropositive at baseline were only a handful of AZD1222 recipients. Spike-specific TCR breadth and depth grew following two AZD1222 doses. Variant regions that are unmutated are reportedly the target of nearly half of spike-specific TCRs.

The sample holds one count of this clone. The target antigen is unknown. Germline lookup yields CDR1 MNHEY and CDR2 SMNVEV (reference sequence). CDR3 length: 13 amino acids. The ends lost 8 bases at V and 1 base at J; junction bases unmatched: 5. Repertoires were generated with immunoSEQ multiplex PCR, while TCRdb's copy carries only in-frame clones and drops some. The sample shows over 90,000 clones, about 94% of them seen only once. Sequenced material: peripheral blood, taken 28 days after the second AZD1222 dose. The receptor comes from an adult who received the AZD1222 COVID-19 vaccine. The chain joins TRBV27 to TRBJ2-7, with 7 bases lining up with TRBD1. CDR3 in DNA: TGTGCCAGCCGAGGGGGCCTTTCCTACGAGCAGTACTTC. Protein product: CASRGGLSYEQYF.